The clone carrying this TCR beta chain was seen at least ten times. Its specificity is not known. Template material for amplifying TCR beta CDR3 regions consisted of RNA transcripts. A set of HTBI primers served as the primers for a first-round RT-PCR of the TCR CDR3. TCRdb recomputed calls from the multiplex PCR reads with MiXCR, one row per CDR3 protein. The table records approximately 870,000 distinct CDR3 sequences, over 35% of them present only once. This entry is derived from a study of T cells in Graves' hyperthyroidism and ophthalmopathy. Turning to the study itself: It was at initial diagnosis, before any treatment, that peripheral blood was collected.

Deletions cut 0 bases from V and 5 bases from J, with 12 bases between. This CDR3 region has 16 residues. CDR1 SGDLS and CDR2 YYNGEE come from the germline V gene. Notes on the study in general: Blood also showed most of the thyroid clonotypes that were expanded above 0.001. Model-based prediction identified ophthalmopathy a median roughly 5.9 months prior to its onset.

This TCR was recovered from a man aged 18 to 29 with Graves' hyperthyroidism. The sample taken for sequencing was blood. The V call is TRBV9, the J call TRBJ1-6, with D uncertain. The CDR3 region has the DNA TGTGCCAGCAGCGTAGGGGCAGCTTCCGATAATTCACCCCTCCACTTT. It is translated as CASSVGAASDNSPLHF.